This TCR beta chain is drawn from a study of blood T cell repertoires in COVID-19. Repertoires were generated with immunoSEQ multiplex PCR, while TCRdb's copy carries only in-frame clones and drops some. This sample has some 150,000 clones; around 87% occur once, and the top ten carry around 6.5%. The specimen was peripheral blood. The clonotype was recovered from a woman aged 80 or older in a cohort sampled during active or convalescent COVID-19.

CDR3 DNA: TGTGCCACCAGTGATGAAGGGACAGGGGTTGAGCAGTTCTTC. Translation gives CATSDEGTGVEQFF. This chain uses TRBV24-1 with TRBJ2-1; 10 bases match TRBD1. The CDR3 length is 14 residues. V lost 3 bases to trimming and J lost 9 bases; unmatched junction nucleotides: 4. The V gene's germline CDR1 is KGHDR and CDR2 SFDVKD.